This T cell receptor (beta chain) was captured in a study of shared clonotypes between healthy human individuals. Some clones are missing from TCRdb's copy, which holds only in-frame ones; the method was immunoSEQ multiplex PCR. This table holds about 300,000 clones, approximately 74% found once. General study findings and limits: Among donors, sharing of clonotypes was expected to be affected by sequencing depth.

On this clone itself: Its antigen is unidentified.

Germline-derived CDR1 and CDR2 are SGHTA and FQGNSA. CDR3 length: 13 residues. V was shortened by 5 bases and J by 1 base, with 6 bases between the two germline ends. The TCR was taken from a man aged 25 to 40 in good health. The chain carries TRBV7-2 and TRBJ2-4, with D possibly TRBD2 on 5 matching bases. The sample consisted of memory CD4+ T cells sorted from blood. Subset reported: CD45RA-negative fraction. The CDR3 DNA reads TGTGCCAGCAGCGGAGGTGCCAAAAACATTCAGTACTTC. It is translated as CASSGGAKNIQYF.